This passage covers 13 T cell receptor beta chains from one sample sequenced in a study of tumor-infiltrating lymphocytes in oesophageal squamous cell carcinoma. Via MiXCR, TCRdb re-called the PCR reads, giving one row per CDR3 protein. The sample includes 20,000 or so distinct CDR3 sequences, around two fifths of them seen just once. Specimen: esophageal tumor tissue. These receptors originate from a male donor with esophageal squamous cell carcinoma.

This clonotype was found many times. A much more abundant neighbour one base away suggests this may be a read error. This chain joins TRBV6-1 and TRBJ2-7; TRBD1 matches 7 bases. In germline, CDR1 is MNHNS, CDR2 SASEGT. The CDR3 length is 16 residues. The V and J ends lost 5 bases and 7 bases, in that order; junction bases with no gene match: 17. This CDR3 is CASSRQGLMLGNEQYF. The CDR3 region has the DNA TGTGCCAGCAGTAGACAGGGATTGATGTTGGGCAATGAGCAGTACTTC.

Concerning this clonotype itself: The CDR3 carries no conserved terminal phenylalanine or tryptophan, so it likely arises from a read error. Because the CDR3's place on the DNA is in doubt, the DNA is left out and the CDR3 is given as listed by TCRdb. The chain couples TRBV7-2 to TRBJ1-1; the table's D call of TRBD1 was not tested on the DNA. Both ends counted, the CDR3 spans 17 residues. Per the germline V gene, CDR1 is SGHTA and CDR2 is FQGNSA. The CDR3 is CASSARRTGEMSSSSAP.

In regard to this clonotype: One end of the junction is discordant with germline, which a read error may explain. The chain links TRBV12-3 or TRBV12-4 to TRBJ2-4; D remains unclear. The CDR3 spans 13 residues. The CDR3 region has the DNA TGTGCCAGCAGTTTAGGACCCTCTGACGAGCAGTACTTT. This translates into CASSLGPSDEQYF.

This clonotype was counted at least ten times. The gene calls are TRBV6-4 and TRBJ2-3, with 8 bases fitting TRBD2. Germline loops: CDR1 MRHNA, CDR2 SNTAGT. CDR3 length: 16 amino acids. V lost 0 bases to trimming and J lost 4 bases; unmatched junction nucleotides: 6. This CDR3 is CASSDSDRGGPDTQYF. The DNA of the CDR3 is TGTGCCAGCAGTGACTCTGACCGGGGGGGCCCAGATACGCAGTATTTT.

The chain recombines TRBV11-2 with TRBJ2-7; D unresolved. The J call may not be correct, given that the DNA end is closer to TRBJ2-5. This CDR3 comprises 14 residues. CDR1 and CDR2 (germline): SGHAT, FQNNGV. The CDR3 region has the DNA TGTGCCAGCAGCTTAAATTCTCAGCCGGGGACCCAGTACTTC. Protein sequence: CASSLNSQPGTQYF.

This clonotype was found a few times. A much larger clonotype is one base distant, so this may be a read error. The chain couples TRBV12-3 or TRBV12-4 to TRBJ2-1; D remains ambiguous. The DNA end favors TRBJ2-7, so the J call may be wrong. The CDR3 runs to 13 residues. CDR3 sequence reads: CASSFWQPNEQYF. The CDR3 DNA reads as TGTGCCAGCAGTTTCTGGCAGCCCAATGAGCAGTACTTC.

Sample share makes this clonotype large. The V call is TRBV14, the J call TRBJ2-7; the D gene is possibly TRBD2 (6 bases). The CDR3 runs to 15 residues. In germline, CDR1 is SGHDN, CDR2 FVKESK. V lost 3 bases to trimming and J lost 3 bases, with 15 bases between them. In DNA, the CDR3 is TGTGCCAGCAGCCATGGGACTTCTACCTACTACGAGCAGTACTTC. It codes for CASSHGTSTYYEQYF.

As concerns this clonotype: The CDR3 does not close with the conserved phenylalanine or tryptophan, likely indicating a read error. The V and J genes are TRBV24-1 and TRBJ2-5, with 9 bases that match TRBD1. The J call may be mistaken, given a closer DNA end match to TRBJ2-1. The CDR3 is 16 amino acids. Per germline, CDR1 KGHDR and CDR2 SFDVKD. CDR3 sequence reads: CATSDMGTGNDNEQFL. The CDR3 DNA is TGTGCCACCAGTGATATGGGGACAGGGAACGACAATGAGCAGTTCTTA.

The chain uses TRBV7-3 and TRBJ2-7; no definite D call. The assigned J gene may be wrong: the sequence end matches TRBJ2-5 better. This CDR3 region has 13 residues. Germline V lookup: CDR1 SGHTA, CDR2 FQGTGA. DNA of the CDR3: TGTGCCAGCAGCTCGTCCGACCAAGAGACCCAGTACTTC. Translated, it gives CASSSSDQETQYF.

This clonotype was detected ten times or more. The chain is built from TRBV5-4 and TRBJ2-5, with D tentatively TRBD1 or TRBD2 (7 bases each). The CDR3 covers 14 residues. Between the trimmed V and J ends, which lost 5 bases and 3 bases, there was a span of 14 bases. Germline V CDR1 and CDR2: SGHNT, YYREEE (reference sequence). CDR3 nucleotides: TGTGCCAGCAGTCAACAGGGGAGGGAAGAGACCCAGTACTTC. Its translation: CASSQQGREETQYF.

This clonotype is labeled as medium-sized. The gene calls are TRBV7-2 and TRBJ2-5; 8 bases are a match to TRBD1. This CDR3 contains 13 residues. Per the germline V gene, CDR1 is SGHTA and CDR2 is FQGNSA. Losses at the gene ends were 3 bases for V and 5 bases for J; bases not matched to a gene: 2. DNA for the CDR3: TGTGCCAGCAGCTTTTGGACAGGGGAGACCCAGTACTTC. The encoded protein is CASSFWTGETQYF.

The chain carries TRBV7-8 and TRBJ2-2, with 11 bases lining up with TRBD2. This CDR3 spans 15 amino acids. Germline CDR1 and CDR2: SGHVS and FQNEAQ. The junction had 4 bases not matched to a gene; V was cut back by 4 bases and J by 6 bases. CDR3 residues: CASSSFSGRAGELFF. Written as DNA, the CDR3 is TGTGCCAGCAGCTCATTTAGCGGGAGGGCCGGGGAGCTGTTTTTT.

The CDR3 region has the DNA TGTGCCAGCAGTTTGGGAGACAGCTCATCGGAAGCTTTCTTT. It specifies CASSLGDSSSEAFF. This chain connects TRBV12-3 or TRBV12-4 to TRBJ1-1, with D tentatively TRBD1 (5 bases). V lost 3 bases and J 8 bases, leaving 16 bases between the germline ends. The CDR3 loop spans 14 amino acids.